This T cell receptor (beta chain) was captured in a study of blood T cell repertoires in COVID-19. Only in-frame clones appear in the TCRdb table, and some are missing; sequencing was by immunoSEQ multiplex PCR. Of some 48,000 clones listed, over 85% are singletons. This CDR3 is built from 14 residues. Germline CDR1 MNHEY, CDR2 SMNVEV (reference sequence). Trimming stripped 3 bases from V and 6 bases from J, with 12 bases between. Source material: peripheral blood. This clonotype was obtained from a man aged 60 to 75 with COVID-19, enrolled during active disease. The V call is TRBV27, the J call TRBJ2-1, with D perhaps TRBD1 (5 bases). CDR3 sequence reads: CASSLSRAVNEQFF. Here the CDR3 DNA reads TGTGCCAGCAGTTTGTCCAGGGCGGTCAATGAGCAGTTCTTC.